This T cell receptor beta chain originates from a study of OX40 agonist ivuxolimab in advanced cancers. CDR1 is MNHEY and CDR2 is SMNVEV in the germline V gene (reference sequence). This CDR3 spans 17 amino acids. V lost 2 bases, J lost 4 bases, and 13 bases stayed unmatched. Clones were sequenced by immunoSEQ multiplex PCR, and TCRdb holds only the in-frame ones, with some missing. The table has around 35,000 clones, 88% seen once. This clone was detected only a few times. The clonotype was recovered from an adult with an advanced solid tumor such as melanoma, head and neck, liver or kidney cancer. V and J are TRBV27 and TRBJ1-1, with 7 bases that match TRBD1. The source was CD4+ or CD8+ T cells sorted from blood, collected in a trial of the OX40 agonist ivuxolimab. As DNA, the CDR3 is TGTGCCAGCAGTTTACCCGATTCCTTACAGGGGAGCACTGAAGCTTTCTTT. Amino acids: CASSLPDSLQGSTEAFF.